This T cell receptor beta chain came from a study of blood T cell repertoires in COVID-19. In the source study's methods: Using reference gene primer amplification, nucleated cell counts were estimated. Sequenced by immunoSEQ multiplex PCR; TCRdb stores in-frame clones only, minus some. V, J and clone size are those of that table, while D and trimming were read from the DNA. The data hold about 350,000 clones, with 85% to 90% observed a single time. Trimming pared 4 bases from V and 0 bases from J, leaving 19 bases between. This CDR3 contains 17 residues. Looked up from germline, CDR1 is SGDLS and CDR2 is YYNGEE.

The sequenced material came from PBMCs or T cells enriched from blood (not recorded which). This sequence was found in a woman under 40 who had been exposed to COVID-19. The chain couples TRBV9 to TRBJ1-1, with D perhaps TRBD1 (6 bases). The CDR3 bases are TGTGCCAGCAGCCCCTGGGGGGGCGCAGGGATGAACACTGAAGCTTTCTTT. This codes for CASSPWGGAGMNTEAFF.